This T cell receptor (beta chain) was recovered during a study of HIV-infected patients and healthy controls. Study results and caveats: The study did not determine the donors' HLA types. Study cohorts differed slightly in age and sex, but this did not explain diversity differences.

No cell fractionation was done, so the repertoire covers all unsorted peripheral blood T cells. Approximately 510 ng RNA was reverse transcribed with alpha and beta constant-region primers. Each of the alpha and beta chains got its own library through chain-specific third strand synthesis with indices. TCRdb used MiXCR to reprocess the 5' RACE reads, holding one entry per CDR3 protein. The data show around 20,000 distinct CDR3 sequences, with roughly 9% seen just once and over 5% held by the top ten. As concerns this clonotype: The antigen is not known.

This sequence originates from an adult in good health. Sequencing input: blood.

The CDR3 loop reads CASSLGPINEQFF. The CDR3, as DNA: TGTGCCAGCAGCTTAGGGCCGATTAATGAGCAGTTCTTC. The V call is TRBV7-9, the J call TRBJ2-1; D remains unclear. V was clipped by 1 base and J by 7 bases, with 8 bases between them. The CDR3 is 13 amino acids. Germline-derived CDR1 and CDR2 are SEHNR and FQNEAQ (reference sequence).